Sequencing of this TCR beta chain was carried out in a study of identical twins. Overall study findings and caveats: The more abundant beta clonotypes in cord blood had fewer insertions, and memory repertoires did not show this. Zero-insertion findings could be partly confounded by invariant cells (MAIT and iNKT cells). Models, which agreed with sharing between unrelated individuals, nonetheless underestimated the out-of-frame TCR alpha sharing seen in monozygotic twins.

Trimming shortened V by 2 bases and J by 5 bases, and 14 bases separated the two germline ends. CDR1 and CDR2 from the germline V gene are SGHRS and YFSETQ. This CDR3 is 14 amino acids long. About this clonotype itself: Its antigen is not identified.

TCRdb ran MiXCR on the 5' RACE reads and lists one entry per CDR3 protein. Of about 890,000 distinct CDR3 sequences listed, more than 9% are singletons. Separately, the same data were catalogued under a study of yellow fever vaccine responses in identical twins.

This chain links TRBV5-1 with TRBJ2-7, with TRBD2 as a possible D gene (6 bases). Sequencing input: PBMCs. The source is a woman younger than 30 in good health. CDR3 DNA: TGCGCCAGCAGCTTTAGTCGGGGGATTGACGAGCAGTACTTC. It encodes CASSFSRGIDEQYF.